These 21 T cell receptor beta chains were sequenced from one sample in a study of neurological immune-mediated disorders. TCRdb re-derived calls from the 5' RACE reads in MiXCR, one entry per CDR3 protein. The table lists about 35,000 distinct CDR3 sequences, roughly 3.8% of them singletons. Sequences were obtained from PBMCs. These receptors originate from a man younger than 45 with multiple sclerosis.

This clonotype was picked up many times. The genes are TRBV12-3 or TRBV12-4 and TRBJ2-5; 7 bases align to TRBD2. The ends lost 6 bases at V and 2 bases at J; junction bases unmatched: 12. This CDR3 comprises 16 residues. DNA of the CDR3: TGTGCCAGCAGCCCTGGGAGGGGATGGGGACAAGAGACCCAGTACTTC. Its protein is CASSPGRGWGQETQYF.

The table lists this clonotype with many counts. V usage is TRBV5-1 and J usage is TRBJ1-2; 8 nucleotides line up with TRBD1. V dropped 3 bases and J dropped 5; count of bases not matched to a gene: 6. From germline, CDR1 is SGHRS and CDR2 YFSETQ. The CDR3 contains 14 residues. CDR3 nucleotide sequence: TGCGCCAGCAGCTCGGGACAGGAGGGATATGGCTACACCTTC. It yields the protein CASSSGQEGYGYTF.

Ten or more counts support this clonotype. This chain uses TRBV5-1 with TRBJ1-4; the D is unclear. The CDR3 has 13 residues. The germline V and J ends were trimmed by 1 base and 8 bases, with 9 bases remaining between them. Germline V gene data show CDR1 as SGHRS and CDR2 as YFSETQ. The CDR3 reads CASSLRLREKLFF. The CDR3 DNA reads as TGCGCCAGCAGCTTGCGGCTTCGGGAAAAACTGTTTTTT.

The sample holds many counts of this clonotype. The V and J genes are TRBV4-3 and TRBJ1-2; the D is unclear. The CDR3 covers 13 residues. Germline V CDR1 and CDR2: LGHNA, YSLEER. With 5 bases removed from V and 12 bases from J, the gap between germline ends came to 19 bases. The CDR3 loop reads CASSEDGLVGNTF. The CDR3 region has the DNA TGCGCCAGCAGCGAGGACGGTCTGGTAGGGAACACCTTC.

This clonotype was counted at least ten times. The chain is built from TRBV27 and TRBJ1-6; D uncertain. The V end lost 3 bases, the J end lost 7 bases, and 7 bases lay between the germline ends. The CDR3 sequence is 13 residues long. Germline assignment: CDR1 MNHEY and CDR2 SMNVEV (reference sequence). CDR3 sequence reads: CASSFGKNSPLHF. CDR3 in DNA: TGTGCCAGCAGTTTCGGCAAGAATTCACCCCTCCACTTT.

The genes are TRBV7-8 and TRBJ2-7, with 8 bases aligning to TRBD1. CDR1 and CDR2 (germline): SGHVS, FQNEAQ. The V and J ends lost 3 bases and 1 base, in that order; junction bases with no gene match: 8. The CDR3 extends over 16 amino acids. The CDR3 here is CASSLLGQGGSYEQYF. CDR3 nucleotides: TGTGCCAGCAGCTTGTTAGGACAGGGCGGATCCTACGAGCAGTACTTC.

This clonotype was counted at least ten times. This sequence joins TRBV20-1 and TRBJ2-3, with 12 nucleotides matching TRBD2. Germline-derived CDR1 and CDR2 are DFQATT and SNEGSKA (reference sequence). V lost 6 bases, J lost 0 bases, and 7 bases stayed unmatched. The CDR3 is made up of 16 amino acids. CDR3 residues: CSARGLAGPSTDTQYF. The DNA for the CDR3 is TGCAGTGCACGCGGACTAGCGGGGCCTAGCACAGATACGCAGTATTTT.

This clonotype was found many times. The chain links TRBV27 to TRBJ2-2, with 9 bases lining up with TRBD1. V dropped 4 bases and J dropped 4; count of bases not matched to a gene: 7. Looked up from germline, CDR1 is MNHEY and CDR2 is SMNVEV (reference sequence). This CDR3 has 16 residues. CDR3 region: CASSSSGTGITGELFF. In DNA form, the CDR3 reads TGTGCCAGCAGTTCCTCCGGGACAGGGATCACCGGGGAGCTGTTTTTT.

This clonotype occurred many times. The chain has TRBV6-5 and TRBJ2-3; D unclear. This CDR3 region has 14 residues. Germline V lookup: CDR1 MNHEY, CDR2 SVGAGI. The germline V and J ends were trimmed by 0 bases and 4 bases, with 8 bases remaining between them. The DNA of the CDR3 is TGTGCCAGCAGTTACTCTCGTATAGCAGATACGCAGTATTTT. Residues: CASSYSRIADTQYF.

As for this clonotype: At one end the junction does not follow the germline gene, possibly because of a read error. The chain recombines TRBV9 with TRBJ2-7; D remains ambiguous. CDR1 and CDR2 from the germline V gene are SGDLS and YYNGEE. The CDR3 has 13 residues. This chain's CDR3 is CASSVSMGYEKYF. Written as DNA, the CDR3 is TGTGCCAGCAGCGTATCGATGGGCTACGAGAAGTACTTC.

This clonotype has ten or more counts. This chain connects TRBV18 to TRBJ1-1; no firm D call. Germline V gene lookup returns CDR1 KGHSH and CDR2 LQKENI. V lost 2 bases and J lost 7, with 8 bases in between. The CDR3 covers 12 residues. The CDR3 is CASSPAGYEAFF. CDR3 in DNA: TGTGCCAGCTCACCAGCCGGGTATGAAGCTTTCTTT. Variable domain in full (rest from reference TRBV18 and TRBJ1-1): NAGVMQNPRHLVRRRGQEARLRCSPMKGHSHVYWYRQLPEEGLKFMVYLQKENIIDESGMPKERFSAEFPKEGPSILRIQQVVRGDSAAYFCASSPAGYEAFFGQGTRLTVV.

This clonotype was recorded at least ten times. The genes are TRBV6-5 and TRBJ1-1; 9 bases are shared with TRBD1. CDR1 is MNHEY, CDR2 SVGAGI, per germline. This CDR3 is 14 amino acids long. J was trimmed by 6 bases and V by 1 base; bases with no gene match: 3. In DNA, the CDR3 is TGTGCCAGCAGTTACTATGGGACAGGGCCTGAAGCTTTCTTT. It yields the protein CASSYYGTGPEAFF.

In regard to this clonotype: An end of the junction differs from the germline gene, which may be a read error. The rearrangement links TRBV20-1 to TRBJ1-6; D may be TRBD1 (6 bases). The CDR3 covers 14 residues. The germline gives CDR1 DFQATT, CDR2 SNEGSKA (reference sequence). In DNA form, the CDR3 reads TGCAGTGCTAGGAGGGGGGCAATAGATTCACCCCTCAACTTT. Protein product: CSARRGAIDSPLNF.

This clonotype was seen repeatedly, ten times or more. The chain links TRBV20-1 to TRBJ1-4; D possibly corresponds to TRBD1 (5 bases). The CDR3 is made up of 14 amino acids. CDR1 is DFQATT, CDR2 SNEGSKA, per germline (reference sequence). Between the trimmed V and J ends, which lost 6 bases and 3 bases, there was a span of 14 bases. The CDR3 spells CSATRDAANEKLFF. The CDR3 region has the DNA TGCAGTGCCACCCGGGACGCAGCTAATGAAAAACTGTTTTTT.

This clonotype was seen at least ten times. Its ends do not fully match the called genes, so a read error is possible. The chain carries TRBV20-1 and TRBJ2-5, with TRBD1 matching 7 bases. Germline V gene data show CDR1 as DFQATT and CDR2 as SNEGSKA (reference sequence). CDR3 size: 13 residues. CDR3 in DNA: TGCAGTGCGAGAGTAGGGGGCGGAGAGACCCAGTACTTC. Amino acids: CSARVGGGETQYF.

This clonotype was detected many times. The J gene is TRBJ1-2, the V gene TRBV20-1; TRBD1 matches at 7 bases. Trimming took 0 bases from V and 4 from J; bases not matched to a gene: 5. This CDR3 is 14 amino acids long. Germline V gene lookup returns CDR1 DFQATT and CDR2 SNEGSKA (reference sequence). The CDR3 DNA follows: TGCAGTGCTAGAGAGGGACAGAGGGCCTATGGCTACACCTTC. Protein: CSAREGQRAYGYTF.

Worth noting for this clonotype: An end of the junction differs from the germline gene, which may be a read error. The chain has TRBV9 and TRBJ1-6, with 8 bases aligning to TRBD1. CDR1 is SGDLS and CDR2 is YYNGEE in the germline V gene. The CDR3 has 12 residues. CDR3 sequence (DNA): TGTGCCAGCAGCAAGACAGGGGAGACCCTCAACTTT. It codes for CASSKTGETLNF.

This chain uses TRBV18 with TRBJ1-5; 8 nucleotides match TRBD1. Germline V gene lookup returns CDR1 KGHSH and CDR2 LQKENI. V gave up 6 bases and J gave up 2 bases; unmatched junction bases: 12. This CDR3 spans 17 amino acids. The chain's CDR3 is CASSLLDRASGNQPQHF. CDR3 bases: TGTGCCAGCTCCCTCCTGGACAGGGCATCGGGCAATCAGCCCCAGCATTTT.

This clonotype was found many times. CDR3 amino acids: CASSTGQNTEAFF. DNA for the CDR3: TGCGCCAGCAGCACGGGACAGAACACTGAAGCTTTCTTT. This chain joins TRBV5-1 and TRBJ1-1; TRBD1 is a possible D gene (6 bases). Trimming took 4 bases from V and 1 from J, leaving 8 bases between them. CDR1 SGHRS and CDR2 YFSETQ come from the germline V gene. This CDR3 spans 13 amino acids.

Remarks on this clonotype: An end of the junction differs from the germline gene, which may be a read error. The chain couples TRBV20-1 to TRBJ1-6; no reliable D call. The CDR3 is 14 residues long. Germline V gene lookup returns CDR1 DFQATT and CDR2 SNEGSKA (reference sequence). The chain's CDR3 is CSARHQRDNSPLNF. Written as DNA, the CDR3 is TGCAGTGCTAGACATCAGCGGGATAATTCACCCCTCAACTTT.

There are many counts of this clonotype. The chain couples TRBV9 to TRBJ2-7; D might be TRBD1 (5 bases). V lost 4 bases and J 6 bases, leaving 14 bases between the germline ends. The CDR3 runs to 13 residues. In germline, CDR1 is SGDLS, CDR2 YYNGEE. The CDR3 nucleotides are TGTGCCAGCAGCCCTAACTTCCAGGGCGAGCAGTACTTC. Amino acid sequence: CASSPNFQGEQYF.